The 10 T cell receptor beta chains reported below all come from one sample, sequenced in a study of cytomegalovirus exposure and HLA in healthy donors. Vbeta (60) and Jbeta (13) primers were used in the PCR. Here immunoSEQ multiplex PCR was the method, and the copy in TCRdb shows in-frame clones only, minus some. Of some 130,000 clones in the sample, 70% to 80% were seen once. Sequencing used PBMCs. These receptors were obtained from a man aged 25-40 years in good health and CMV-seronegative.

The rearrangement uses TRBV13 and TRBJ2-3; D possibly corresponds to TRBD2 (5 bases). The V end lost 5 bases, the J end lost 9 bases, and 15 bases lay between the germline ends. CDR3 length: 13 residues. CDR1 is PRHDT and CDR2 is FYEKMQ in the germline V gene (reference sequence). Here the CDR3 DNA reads TGTGCCAGCAGCCCGGGATTCAAGTCCACGCAGTATTTT. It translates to CASSPGFKSTQYF.

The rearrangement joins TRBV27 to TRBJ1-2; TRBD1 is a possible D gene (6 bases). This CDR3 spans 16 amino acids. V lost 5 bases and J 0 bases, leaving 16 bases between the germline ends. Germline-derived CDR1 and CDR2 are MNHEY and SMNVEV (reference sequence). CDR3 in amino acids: CASSPMGTRANYGYTF. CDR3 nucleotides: TGTGCCAGCAGTCCGATGGGGACACGGGCTAACTATGGCTACACCTTC.

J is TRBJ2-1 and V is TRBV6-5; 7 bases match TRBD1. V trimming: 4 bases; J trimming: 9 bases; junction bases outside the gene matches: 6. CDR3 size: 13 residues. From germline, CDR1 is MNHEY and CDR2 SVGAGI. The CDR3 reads CASSLDRWGEQFF. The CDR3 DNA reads TGTGCCAGCAGTTTGGACAGGTGGGGTGAGCAGTTCTTC.

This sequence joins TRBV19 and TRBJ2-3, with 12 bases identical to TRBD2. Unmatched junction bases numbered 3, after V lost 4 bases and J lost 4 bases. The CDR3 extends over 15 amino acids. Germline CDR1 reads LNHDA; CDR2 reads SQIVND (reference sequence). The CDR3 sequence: CASSTGLAGSDTQYF. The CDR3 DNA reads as TGTGCCAGTAGTACCGGACTAGCGGGGTCAGATACGCAGTATTTT.

CDR3 in amino acids: CASRLEGDYGYTF. The DNA of the CDR3 is TGTGCCAGCCGTCTTGAGGGTGACTATGGCTACACCTTC. The chain employs TRBV6-1 and TRBJ1-2; D not certain. The CDR3 runs 13 residues. Germline V gene data show CDR1 as MNHNS and CDR2 as SASEGT. V gave up 8 bases and J gave up 3 bases, with 13 bases separating them.

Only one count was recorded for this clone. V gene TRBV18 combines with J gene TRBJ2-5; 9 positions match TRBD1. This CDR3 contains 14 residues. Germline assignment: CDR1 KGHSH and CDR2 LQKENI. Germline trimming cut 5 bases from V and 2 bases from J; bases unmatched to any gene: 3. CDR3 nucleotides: TGTGCCAGCTCAACGGGACAGGGACAAGAGACCCAGTACTTC. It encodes CASSTGQGQETQYF.

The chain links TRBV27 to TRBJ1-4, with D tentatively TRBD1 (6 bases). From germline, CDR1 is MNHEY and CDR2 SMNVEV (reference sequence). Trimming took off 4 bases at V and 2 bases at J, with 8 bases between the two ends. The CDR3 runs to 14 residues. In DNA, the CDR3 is TGTGCCAGCAGTTCAAGGGGGACTAATGAAAAACTGTTTTTT. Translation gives CASSSRGTNEKLFF.

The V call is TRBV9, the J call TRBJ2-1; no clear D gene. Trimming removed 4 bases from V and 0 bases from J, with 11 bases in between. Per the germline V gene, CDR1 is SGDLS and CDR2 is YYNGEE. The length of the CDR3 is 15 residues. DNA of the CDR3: TGTGCCAGCAGCTCAATGGTTAGCTCCTACAATGAGCAGTTCTTC. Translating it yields CASSSMVSSYNEQFF.

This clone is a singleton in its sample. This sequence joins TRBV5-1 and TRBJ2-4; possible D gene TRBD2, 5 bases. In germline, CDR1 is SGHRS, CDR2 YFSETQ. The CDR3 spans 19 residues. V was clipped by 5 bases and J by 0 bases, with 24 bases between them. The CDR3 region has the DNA TGCGCCAGCAGGCTTGGCCGGGCCAGCGGTGTTTCAGCCAAAAACATTCAGTACTTC. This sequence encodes CASRLGRASGVSAKNIQYF.

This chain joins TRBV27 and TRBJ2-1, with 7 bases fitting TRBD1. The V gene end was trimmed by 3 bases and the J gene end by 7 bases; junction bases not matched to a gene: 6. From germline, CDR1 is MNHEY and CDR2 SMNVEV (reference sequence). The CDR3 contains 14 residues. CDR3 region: CASSFSTGANEQFF. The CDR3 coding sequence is TGTGCCAGCAGTTTTTCAACAGGGGCGAATGAGCAGTTCTTC.